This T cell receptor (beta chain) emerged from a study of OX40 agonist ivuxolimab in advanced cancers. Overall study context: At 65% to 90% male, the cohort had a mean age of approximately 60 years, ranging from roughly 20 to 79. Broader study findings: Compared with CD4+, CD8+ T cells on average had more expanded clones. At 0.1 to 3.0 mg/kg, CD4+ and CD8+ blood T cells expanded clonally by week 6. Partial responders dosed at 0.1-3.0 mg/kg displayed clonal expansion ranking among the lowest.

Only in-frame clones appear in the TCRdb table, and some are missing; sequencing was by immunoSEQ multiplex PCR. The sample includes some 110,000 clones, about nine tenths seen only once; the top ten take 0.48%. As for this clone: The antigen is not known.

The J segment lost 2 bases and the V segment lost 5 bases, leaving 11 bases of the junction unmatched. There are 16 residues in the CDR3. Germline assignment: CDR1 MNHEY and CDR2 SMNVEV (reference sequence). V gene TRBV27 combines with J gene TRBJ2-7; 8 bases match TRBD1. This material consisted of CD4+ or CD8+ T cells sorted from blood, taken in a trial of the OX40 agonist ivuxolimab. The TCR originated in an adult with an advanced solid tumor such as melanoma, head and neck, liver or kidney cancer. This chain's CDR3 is CASSPRTGRPTYEQYF. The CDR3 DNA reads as TGTGCCAGCAGTCCCCGGACAGGGAGGCCTACCTACGAGCAGTACTTC.